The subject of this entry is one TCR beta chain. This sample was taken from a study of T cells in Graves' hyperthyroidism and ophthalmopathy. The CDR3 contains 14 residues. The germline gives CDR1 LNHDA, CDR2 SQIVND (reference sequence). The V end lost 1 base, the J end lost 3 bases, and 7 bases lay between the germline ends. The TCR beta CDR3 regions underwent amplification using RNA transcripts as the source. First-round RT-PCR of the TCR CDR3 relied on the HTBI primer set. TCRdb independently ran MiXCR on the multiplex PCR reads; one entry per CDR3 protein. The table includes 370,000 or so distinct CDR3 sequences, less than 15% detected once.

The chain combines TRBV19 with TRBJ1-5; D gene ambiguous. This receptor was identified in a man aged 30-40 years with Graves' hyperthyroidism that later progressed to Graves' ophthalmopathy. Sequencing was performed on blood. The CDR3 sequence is CASSIGPNNQPQHF. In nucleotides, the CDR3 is TGTGCCAGTAGTATAGGACCGAACAATCAGCCCCAGCATTTT.